This entry is about one T cell receptor (beta chain). This may come from a read error, since a much larger clone is one base off. TRAV- and TRBV-specific primers primed first-strand cDNA, covering alpha and beta chains. TCRs were put through approximately 20 PCR cycles of amplification with Phusion. A constant-region primer and the V-primer adapter served as the primer pair. MiXCR was run by TCRdb on the reads, yielding one entry per CDR3 protein. Of 100,000 or so distinct CDR3 sequences listed, 20% to 25% are singletons. This sample stems from a study of low-dose radiotherapy and immunotherapy resistance in tumors. Study information: Treatment included intravenous cyclophosphamide dosed at 200 mg/m2 every two weeks, one day before radiation and immunotherapy. Patients were on oral aspirin 300 mg taken daily for four cycles from cycle 1 day 1.

Germline CDR1 and CDR2: MNHEY and SVGAGI. The CDR3 is made up of 13 amino acids. As for time point: after trial treatment. Treatment reported: LDRT plus nivolumab, ipilimumab, low-dose cyclophosphamide and aspirin (RACIN trial). Inclusion covered patients whose advanced solid tumors lacked tumor-infiltrating lymphocytes. The TCR comes from a male donor with prostate cancer. The starting material was PBMCs, obtained after low-dose radiotherapy plus immunotherapy. This chain links TRBV6-5 with TRBJ2-3; TRBD2 agrees at 10 bases. The CDR3 is CAVLAGAGHTQYF. The CDR3 DNA follows: TGTGCTGTCCTAGCGGGGGCCGGGCATACGCAGTATTTT.